The 14 T cell receptor beta chains presented below share a single source sample, sequenced in a study of shared clonotypes between healthy human individuals (dated by TCRdb to the early 2020s). The receptor library was made with the immunoSEQ multiplex PCR assay. The source is immuneACCESS, and TCRdb retained only in-frame sequences with V and J called. Part of the clones is not carried over; for the studies checked, unresolved V genes explain less than half of this, and the remainder is unexplained. The sample table records about 1.5 million clones; 95% to 99% of these occur just once. About 0.4% of the sample goes to the ten largest clones. Sequencing was carried out using naive CD4+ T cells sorted from blood. According to the study, the label for this sample's cell subset or site signals: CD45RA+ positively selected. Every receptor here comes from a man younger than 40 in good health.

J is TRBJ2-1 and V is TRBV15, with 10 bases that match TRBD2. CDR1 is LNHNV, CDR2 YYDKDF, per germline (reference sequence). With V trimmed by 2 bases and J by 6 bases, 7 bases remained unmatched. CDR3 length equals 16 residues. CDR3 sequence: CATSRPESGRGNEQFF. CDR3 DNA: TGTGCCACCAGCAGACCCGAAAGCGGGAGGGGCAATGAGCAGTTCTTC.

The genes are TRBV29-1 and TRBJ2-3, with D possibly being TRBD2 (5 bases). The germline V and J ends were trimmed by 8 bases and 2 bases, with 14 bases remaining between them. The CDR3 runs to 13 residues. Per the germline V gene, CDR1 is SQVTM and CDR2 is ANQGSEA. CDR3 in amino acids: CSLRPGNTDTQYF. The CDR3 nucleotides are TGCAGCTTACGACCGGGGAACACAGATACGCAGTATTTT.

The rearrangement joins TRBV9 to TRBJ2-1, with D maybe TRBD2 (6 bases). The CDR3 has 16 amino acids. The germline CDR1 and CDR2 sequences are SGDLS and YYNGEE. The V end lost 0 bases, the J end lost 7 bases, and 17 bases lay between the germline ends. This CDR3 reads CASSVGGAIWGNEQFF. The CDR3 bases are TGTGCCAGCAGCGTAGGCGGGGCGATTTGGGGGAATGAGCAGTTCTTC.

The genes are TRBV5-5 and TRBJ1-5; D remains unclear. Trimming took off 4 bases at V and 7 bases at J, with 12 bases between the two ends. The CDR3 loop spans 13 amino acids. Germline CDR1 reads SGHKS; CDR2 reads YYEKEE (reference sequence). The CDR3 spells CASSRATGQPQHF. CDR3 DNA: TGTGCCAGCAGCCGGGCGACCGGGCAGCCCCAGCATTTT.

The chain is built from TRBV10-2 and TRBJ1-5; no clear D gene. Germline values: CDR1 WSHSY, CDR2 SAAADI. The ends were cut back, 6 bases at V and 5 bases at J, with 14 bases in the middle. The CDR3 consists of 14 residues. The CDR3 nucleotides read TGCGCCAGCAGGACCCTAGGTGCGGATCAGCCCCAGCATTTT. It is translated as CASRTLGADQPQHF.

The rearrangement joins TRBV19 to TRBJ2-7, with 8 bases aligning to TRBD2. The CDR3 extends over 12 amino acids. CDR1 and CDR2 from the germline V gene are LNHDA and SQIVND (reference sequence). With 10 bases clipped from V and 2 bases from J, the junction kept 4 bases outside the gene matches. CDR3 sequence reads: CATSGYTYEQYF. In DNA, the CDR3 is TGTGCCACTAGCGGGTACACCTACGAGCAGTACTTC.

V usage is TRBV5-1 and J usage is TRBJ2-7, with 8 bases that match TRBD2. Germline V gives CDR1 SGHRS, CDR2 YFSETQ. Trimming cost V 4 bases and J 6 bases; bases outside gene matches: 9. This CDR3 region has 14 residues. CDR3 loop: CASSRSGRASEQYF. In DNA, the CDR3 is TGCGCCAGCAGCCGTTCCGGGAGGGCCTCCGAGCAGTACTTC.

This sequence joins TRBV28 and TRBJ2-5; either TRBD1 or TRBD2 may fit D (6 bases each). The CDR3 length is 15 residues. Germline CDR1 and CDR2: MDHEN and SYDVKM. V was cut by 5 bases and J by 0 bases, with 13 bases left in between. For the CDR3, the DNA is TGTGCCAGCAGTCCAAGGGGGGCCTACCAAGAGACCCAGTACTTC. Its translation is CASSPRGAYQETQYF.

The J gene is TRBJ1-1, the V gene TRBV6-5; D is uncertain. Looked up from germline, CDR1 is MNHEY and CDR2 is SVGAGI. The ends were cut back, 7 bases at V and 0 bases at J, with 9 bases in the middle. CDR3 length: 13 residues. The CDR3 protein is CASNLALNTEAFF. CDR3 nucleotide sequence: TGTGCCAGCAACCTGGCCCTGAACACTGAAGCTTTCTTT.

The chain links TRBV19 to TRBJ2-5, with a weak D call TRBD2 (5 bases). CDR3 length equals 14 residues. Germline V gene sequence: CDR1 LNHDA, CDR2 SQIVND (reference sequence). V lost 10 bases to trimming and J lost 3 bases, with 18 bases between them. CDR3 DNA: TGTGCCACACGACCCAGCGGTGTTAAAGAGACCCAGTACTTC. Translating it yields CATRPSGVKETQYF.

The chain joins TRBV2 to TRBJ1-5, with a possible D match to TRBD1 (5 bases). The CDR3 loop spans 14 amino acids. Germline V gene sequence: CDR1 SNHLY, CDR2 FYNNEI. V was trimmed by 3 bases and J by 9 bases, leaving 15 bases between them. For the CDR3, the DNA is TGTGCCAGCAGTGAGGGGCAGCATTGGGGGCCCCAGCATTTT. It specifies CASSEGQHWGPQHF.

The chain joins TRBV7-9 to TRBJ2-2, with D hard to call. Germline lookup yields CDR1 SEHNR and CDR2 FQNEAQ (reference sequence). Trimming stripped 2 bases from V and 5 bases from J, with 9 bases between. CDR3 length equals 14 residues. The CDR3 coding sequence is TGTGCCAGCAGCTTACCGCTTGAAACCGGGGAGCTGTTTTTT. Residues: CASSLPLETGELFF.

This clone was detected once. This rearrangement joins TRBV23-1 to TRBJ1-1; D not resolved. TRBV23-1 belongs to the ORF category, with a function that is uncertain. CDR3 length: 18 amino acids. V was pared by 1 base and J by 0 bases, with 18 bases between. As DNA, the CDR3 is TGCGCCAGCAGTCAATGGAGTGACACGTCGCGAATGAACACTGAAGCTTTCTTT. The encoded protein is CASSQWSDTSRMNTEAFF.

This clone was observed once. Other nucleotide sequences in the sample specify the same CDR3. The J gene is TRBJ2-5, the V gene TRBV9; 16 nucleotides agree with TRBD2. With 2 bases clipped from V and 5 bases from J, the junction kept 0 bases outside the gene matches. CDR3 length equals 15 residues. Germline CDR1 SGDLS, CDR2 YYNGEE. The DNA of the CDR3 is TGTGCCAGCAGCGTGGGACTAGCGGGAGGGGAGACCCAGTACTTC. This codes for CASSVGLAGGETQYF.